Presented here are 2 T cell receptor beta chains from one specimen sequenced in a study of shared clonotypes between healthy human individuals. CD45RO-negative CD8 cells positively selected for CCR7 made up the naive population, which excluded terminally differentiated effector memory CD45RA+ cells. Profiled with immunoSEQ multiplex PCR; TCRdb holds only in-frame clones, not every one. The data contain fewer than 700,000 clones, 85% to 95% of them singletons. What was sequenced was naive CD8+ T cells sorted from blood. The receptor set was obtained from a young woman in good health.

The CDR3 DNA sequence: TGTGCCAGCACGACAGGGGGCAACGGCTACACCTTC. It codes for CASTTGGNGYTF. The rearrangement links TRBV27 to TRBJ1-2; 10 positions agree with TRBD1. The CDR3 loop spans 12 amino acids. Germline-derived CDR1 and CDR2 are MNHEY and SMNVEV (reference sequence). V lost 7 bases to trimming and J lost 8 bases; unmatched junction nucleotides: 4.

CDR3 region: CASSQEKLDIGLEAFF. CDR3 nucleotide sequence: TGCGCCAGCAGCCAAGAGAAGTTGGACATAGGGTTGGAAGCTTTCTTT. The chain combines TRBV4-1 with TRBJ1-1; D perhaps matches TRBD1 (5 bases). The CDR3 runs to 16 residues. Trimming took off 0 bases at V and 8 bases at J, with 19 bases between the two ends. Germline values: CDR1 MGHRA, CDR2 YSYEKL.